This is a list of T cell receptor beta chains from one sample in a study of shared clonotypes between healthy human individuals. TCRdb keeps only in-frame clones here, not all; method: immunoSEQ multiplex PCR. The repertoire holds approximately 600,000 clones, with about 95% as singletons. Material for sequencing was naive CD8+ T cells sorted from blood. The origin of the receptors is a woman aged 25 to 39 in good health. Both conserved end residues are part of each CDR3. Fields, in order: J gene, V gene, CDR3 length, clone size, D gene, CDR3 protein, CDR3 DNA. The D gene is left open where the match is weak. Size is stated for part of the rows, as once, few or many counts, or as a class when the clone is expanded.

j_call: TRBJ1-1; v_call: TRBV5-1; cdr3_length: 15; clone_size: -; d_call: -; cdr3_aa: CASSLEGTGWTEAFF; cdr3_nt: TGCGCCAGCAGCTTGGAGGGGACGGGTTGGACTGAAGCTTTCTTT
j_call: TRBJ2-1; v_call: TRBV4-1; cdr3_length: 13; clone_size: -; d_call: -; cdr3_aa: CASSQVAYNEQFF; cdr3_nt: TGCGCCAGCAGCCAAGTAGCTTACAATGAGCAGTTCTTC
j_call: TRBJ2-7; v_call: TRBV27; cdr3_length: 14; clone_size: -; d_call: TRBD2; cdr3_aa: CASSQTSGSYEQYF; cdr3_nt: TGTGCCAGCAGTCAGACTAGCGGGAGCTACGAGCAGTACTTC
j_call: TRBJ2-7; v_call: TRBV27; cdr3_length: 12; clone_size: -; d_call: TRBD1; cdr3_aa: CASSRGSYEQYF; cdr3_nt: TGTGCCAGCAGCAGGGGGTCCTACGAGCAGTACTTC
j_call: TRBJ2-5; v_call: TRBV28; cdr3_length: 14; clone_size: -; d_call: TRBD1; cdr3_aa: CASWTGGAGETQYF; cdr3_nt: TGTGCCAGCTGGACAGGGGGCGCGGGGGAGACCCAGTACTTC
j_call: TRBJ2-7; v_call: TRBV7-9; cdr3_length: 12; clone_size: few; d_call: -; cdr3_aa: CASSLSSYEQYF; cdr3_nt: TGTGCCAGCAGCTTGTCTTCCTACGAGCAGTACTTC
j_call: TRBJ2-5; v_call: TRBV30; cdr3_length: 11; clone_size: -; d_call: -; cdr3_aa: CAWSVVETQYF; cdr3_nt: TGTGCCTGGAGTGTAGTAGAGACCCAGTACTTC
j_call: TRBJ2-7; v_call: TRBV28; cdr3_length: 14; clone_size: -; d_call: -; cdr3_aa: CASSSLAGPYEQYF; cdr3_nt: TGTGCCAGCTCGTCCCTCGCGGGGCCCTACGAGCAGTACTTC
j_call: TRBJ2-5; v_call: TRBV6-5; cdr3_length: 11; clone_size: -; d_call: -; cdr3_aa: CASSYPPAQYF; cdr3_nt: TGTGCCAGCAGTTACCCCCCGGCCCAGTACTTC
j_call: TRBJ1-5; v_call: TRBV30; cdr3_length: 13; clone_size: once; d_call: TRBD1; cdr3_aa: CAWSDRGPQPQHF; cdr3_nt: TGTGCCTGGAGTGACAGGGGGCCTCAGCCCCAGCATTTT
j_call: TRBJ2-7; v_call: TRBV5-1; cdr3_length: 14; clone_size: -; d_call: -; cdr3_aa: CASSLVYGSYEQYF; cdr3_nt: TGCGCCAGCAGCTTGGTCTACGGGTCCTACGAGCAGTACTTC
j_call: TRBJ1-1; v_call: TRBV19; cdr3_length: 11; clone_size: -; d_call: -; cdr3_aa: CASTGNTEAFF; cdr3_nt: TGTGCCAGTACGGGAAACACTGAAGCTTTCTTT
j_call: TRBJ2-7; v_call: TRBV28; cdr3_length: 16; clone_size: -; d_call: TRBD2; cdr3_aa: CASSYNLAGGLGEQYF; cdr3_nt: TGTGCCAGCAGTTACAACCTAGCGGGAGGGCTTGGCGAGCAGTACTTC
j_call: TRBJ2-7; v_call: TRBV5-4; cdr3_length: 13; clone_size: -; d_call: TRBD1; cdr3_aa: CASSSGQGLEQYF; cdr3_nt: TGTGCCAGCAGTTCGGGACAGGGGCTTGAGCAGTACTTC
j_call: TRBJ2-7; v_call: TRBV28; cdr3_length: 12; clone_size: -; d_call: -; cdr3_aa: CASSYGHYEQYF; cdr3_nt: TGTGCCAGCAGTTATGGTCACTACGAGCAGTACTTC
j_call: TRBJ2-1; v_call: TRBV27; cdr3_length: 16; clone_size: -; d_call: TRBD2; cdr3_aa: CASSSWGLGSFDEQFF; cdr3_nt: TGTGCCAGCAGTTCCTGGGGACTAGGGAGCTTCGATGAGCAGTTCTTC
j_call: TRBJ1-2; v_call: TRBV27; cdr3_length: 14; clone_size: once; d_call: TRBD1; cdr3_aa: CASSFLGQGYGYTF; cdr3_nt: TGTGCCAGCAGTTTCCTAGGACAGGGCTATGGCTACACCTTC
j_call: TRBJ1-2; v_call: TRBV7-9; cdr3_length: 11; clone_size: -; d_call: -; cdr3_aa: CASQTIYGYTF; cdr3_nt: TGTGCCAGCCAGACAATCTATGGCTACACCTTC
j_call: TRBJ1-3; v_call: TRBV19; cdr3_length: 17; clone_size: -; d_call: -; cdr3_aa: CASSIDLAPSSGNTIYF; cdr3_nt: TGTGCCAGTAGTATAGATCTTGCGCCGAGCTCTGGAAACACCATATATTTT
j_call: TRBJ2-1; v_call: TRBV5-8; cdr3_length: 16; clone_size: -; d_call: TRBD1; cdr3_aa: CASSLSPGTGFNEQFF; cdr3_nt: TGTGCCAGCAGCTTGAGTCCTGGGACAGGGTTCAATGAGCAGTTCTTC
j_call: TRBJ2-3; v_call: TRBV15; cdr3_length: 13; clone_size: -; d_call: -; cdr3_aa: CATRSAGGDTQYF; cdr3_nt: TGTGCCACCAGATCCGCTGGAGGAGATACGCAGTATTTT
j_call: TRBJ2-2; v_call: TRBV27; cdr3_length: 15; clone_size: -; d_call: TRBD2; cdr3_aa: CASSSGLVSTGELFF; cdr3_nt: TGTGCCAGCAGTTCCGGACTAGTCAGTACCGGGGAGCTGTTTTTT
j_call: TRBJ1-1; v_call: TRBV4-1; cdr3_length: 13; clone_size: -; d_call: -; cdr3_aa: CASSRQEWSEAFF; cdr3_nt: TGCGCCAGCAGCCGCCAGGAATGGTCTGAAGCTTTCTTT
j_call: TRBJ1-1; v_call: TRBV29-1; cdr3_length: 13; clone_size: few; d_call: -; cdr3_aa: CSVVGVGRTEAFF; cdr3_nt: TGCAGCGTTGTCGGTGTAGGGCGCACTGAAGCTTTCTTT
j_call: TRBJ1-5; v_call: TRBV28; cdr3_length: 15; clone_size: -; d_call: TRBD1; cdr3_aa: CASSLSTGGNQPQHF; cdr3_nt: TGTGCCAGCAGTTTATCGACAGGGGGCAATCAGCCCCAGCATTTT
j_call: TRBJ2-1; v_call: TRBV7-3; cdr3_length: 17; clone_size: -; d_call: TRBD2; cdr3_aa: CASSPFLAGTSYNEQFF; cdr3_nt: TGTGCCAGCAGCCCATTCCTCGCCGGGACTAGCTACAATGAGCAGTTCTTC
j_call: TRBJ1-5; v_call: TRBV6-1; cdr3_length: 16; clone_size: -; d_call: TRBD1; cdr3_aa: CASSVRQGARNQPQHF; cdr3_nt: TGTGCCAGCAGTGTGCGGCAGGGGGCCCGCAATCAGCCCCAGCATTTT
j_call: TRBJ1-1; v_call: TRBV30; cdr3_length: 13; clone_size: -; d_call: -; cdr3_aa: CAWGLNRNTEAFF; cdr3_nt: TGTGCCTGGGGCCTCAACAGGAACACTGAAGCTTTCTTT
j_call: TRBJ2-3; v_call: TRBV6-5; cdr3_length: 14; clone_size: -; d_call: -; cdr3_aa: CASSLRPTTDTQYF; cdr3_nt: TGTGCCAGCAGTTTACGACCAACCACAGATACGCAGTATTTT
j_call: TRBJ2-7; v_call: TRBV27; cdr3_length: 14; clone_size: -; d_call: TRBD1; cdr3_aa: CASSAGTGVYEQYF; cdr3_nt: TGTGCCAGCAGTGCCGGGACAGGGGTATACGAGCAGTACTTC
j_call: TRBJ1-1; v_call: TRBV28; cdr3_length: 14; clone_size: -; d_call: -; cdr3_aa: CASRMAHRNTEAFF; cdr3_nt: TGTGCCAGCAGGATGGCGCACCGCAACACTGAAGCTTTCTTT
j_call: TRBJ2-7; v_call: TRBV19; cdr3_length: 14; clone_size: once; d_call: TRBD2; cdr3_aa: CASSFSGSSYEQYF; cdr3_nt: TGTGCCAGTAGTTTTAGCGGGAGCTCCTACGAGCAGTACTTC
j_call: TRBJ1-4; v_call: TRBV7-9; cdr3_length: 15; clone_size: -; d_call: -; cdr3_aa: CASSSRGAEREKLFF; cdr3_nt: TGTGCCAGCAGCTCCCGCGGGGCAGAGAGAGAAAAACTGTTTTTT
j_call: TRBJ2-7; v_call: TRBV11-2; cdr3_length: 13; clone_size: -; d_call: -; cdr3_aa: CASRRQEYYEQYF; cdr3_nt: TGTGCCAGCAGGCGACAGGAGTACTACGAGCAGTACTTC
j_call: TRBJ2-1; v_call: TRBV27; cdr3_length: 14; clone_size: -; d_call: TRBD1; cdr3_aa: CASSLGTEYNEQFF; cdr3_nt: TGTGCCAGCAGTTTAGGGACAGAGTACAATGAGCAGTTCTTC
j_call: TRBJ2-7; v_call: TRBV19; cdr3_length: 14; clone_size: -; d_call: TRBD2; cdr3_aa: CASSMVAGTYEQYF; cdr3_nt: TGTGCCAGTAGTATGGTAGCGGGGACCTACGAGCAGTACTTC
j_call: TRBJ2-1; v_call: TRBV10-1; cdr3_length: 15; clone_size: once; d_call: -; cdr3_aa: CASSEGSTTYNEQFF; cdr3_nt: TGCGCCAGCAGTGAAGGCAGCACCACCTACAATGAGCAGTTCTTC
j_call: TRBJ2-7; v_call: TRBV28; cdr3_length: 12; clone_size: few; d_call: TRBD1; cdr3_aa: CASSYRGYEQYF; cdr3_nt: TGTGCCAGCAGCTACAGGGGCTACGAGCAGTACTTC
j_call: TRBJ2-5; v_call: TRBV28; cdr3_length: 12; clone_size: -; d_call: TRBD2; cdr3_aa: CASTRLAAGKYF; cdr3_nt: TGTGCCAGCACGAGACTAGCGGCCGGAAAGTACTTC
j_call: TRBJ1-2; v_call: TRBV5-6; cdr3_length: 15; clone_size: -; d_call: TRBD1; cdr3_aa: CASRDRTGQRYGYTF; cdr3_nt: TGTGCCAGCAGGGACAGGACAGGACAACGATATGGCTACACCTTC
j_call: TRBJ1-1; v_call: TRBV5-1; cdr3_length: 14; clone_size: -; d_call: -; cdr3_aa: CASSLGGRNTEAFF; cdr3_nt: TGCGCCAGCAGTCTAGGGGGTAGAAACACTGAAGCTTTCTTT